One and the same sample provided the 3 T cell receptor beta chains below, sequenced in a study of OX40 agonist ivuxolimab in advanced cancers. TCRdb's table, derived via immunoSEQ multiplex PCR, lists solely in-frame clones and lacks some. Of fewer than 70,000 clones detected, about 85% appear once; the ten largest clones hold 3.5% to 4%. This specimen was CD4+ or CD8+ T cells sorted from blood, taken in a trial of the OX40 agonist ivuxolimab. The source of these receptors is an adult with an advanced solid tumor such as melanoma, head and neck, liver or kidney cancer.

The rearrangement links TRBV18 to TRBJ2-1; 7 positions agree with TRBD1. Germline lookup yields CDR1 KGHSH and CDR2 LQKENI. Trimming at V came to 3 bases and at J to 7 bases, leaving 6 bases not matched to a gene. The CDR3 runs 14 residues. The CDR3 loop is CASSPWTGANEQFF. In DNA form, the CDR3 reads TGTGCCAGCTCACCTTGGACAGGAGCTAATGAGCAGTTCTTC.

DNA for the CDR3: TGTGCCAGCAGCTTAGTTCAGGGAAGGACTGAAGCTTTCTTT. Its protein is CASSLVQGRTEAFF. The V call is TRBV7-9, the J call TRBJ1-1; the D gene is possibly TRBD1 (5 bases). The V end lost 1 base, the J end lost 5 bases, and 11 bases lay between the germline ends. CDR1 is SEHNR, CDR2 FQNEAQ, per germline (reference sequence). The CDR3 has 14 amino acids.

The chain uses TRBV28 and TRBJ1-4; 8 bases align to TRBD1. The CDR3 has 15 amino acids. Trimming cost V 1 base and J 8 bases; bases outside gene matches: 6. Germline V lookup: CDR1 MDHEN, CDR2 SYDVKM. The CDR3 DNA reads as TGTGCCAGCAGTTTATTCCAGGGGGCTGGGGAAAAACTGTTTTTT. Its translation: CASSLFQGAGEKLFF. Filled out from reference TRBV28 and TRBJ1-4, the complete variable domain reads DVKVTQSSRYLVKRTGEKVFLECVQDMDHENMFWYRQDPGLGLRLIYFSYDVKMKEKGDIPEGYSVSREKKERFSLILESASTNQTSMYLCASSLFQGAGEKLFFGSGTQLSVL.